A single sample is the source of the 3 T cell receptor beta chains below, sequenced in a study of blood T cell repertoires in COVID-19. Assay: immunoSEQ multiplex PCR; the TCRdb copy retains only in-frame clones and omits some. The sample has about 200,000 clones, about 86% seen once. Sequencing used PBMCs or T cells enriched from blood (not recorded which). Receptors originate from a man in his forties who had recovered from COVID-19.

This clone was observed a few times. The rearrangement joins TRBV3-1 (or the pseudogene TRBV3-2) to TRBJ1-3; no clear D gene. The V and J ends lost 2 bases and 0 bases respectively, with 11 bases between them. CDR3 length: 16 amino acids. Germline V gene data show CDR1 as LGHDT and CDR2 as YNNKEL (reference sequence). CDR3: CASSQNAGPSGNTIYF. CDR3 sequence (DNA): TGTGCCAGCAGCCAAAACGCGGGCCCCTCTGGAAACACCATATATTTT.

This clone is a singleton in its sample. V gene TRBV5-1 combines with J gene TRBJ1-2; 9 bases fit TRBD1. Germline CDR1 SGHRS, CDR2 YFSETQ. J lost 5 bases, V lost 0 bases, and 5 bases had no gene match. The length of the CDR3 is 15 residues. CDR3 amino acids: CASSLEGTGRYGYTF. The CDR3, as DNA: TGCGCCAGCAGCTTGGAGGGGACAGGGAGATATGGCTACACCTTC. Looking up the rest from reference TRBV5-1 and TRBJ1-2 gives the full variable domain: KAGVTQTPRYLIKTRGQQVTLSCSPISGHRSVSWYQQTPGQGLQFLFEYFSETQRNKGNFPGRFSGRQFSNSRSEMNVSTLELGDSALYLCASSLEGTGRYGYTFGSGTRLTVV.

The J gene is TRBJ1-5, the V gene TRBV19; TRBD1 is a possible D gene (6 bases). This CDR3 is built from 16 residues. Germline values: CDR1 LNHDA, CDR2 SQIVND (reference sequence). With 1 base removed from V and 1 base from J, the gap between germline ends came to 11 bases. The CDR3, as DNA: TGTGCCAGTAGTATAGGGGGAAGGGGGAGCAATCAGCCCCAGCATTTT. Translated, it gives CASSIGGRGSNQPQHF.